This T cell receptor beta chain was profiled in a study of T cell responses to AZD1222 COVID-19 vaccine. Germline V gene sequence: CDR1 MNHEY, CDR2 SVGEGT. Trimming stripped 2 bases from V and 2 bases from J, with 9 bases between. The CDR3 totals 14 residues. Findings and caveats of the study: An increase in Spike-specific TCR breadth and depth was observed after two AZD1222 doses.

Produced via immunoSEQ multiplex PCR; TCRdb's table is partial and in-frame only. The sample lists approximately 110,000 clones, 88% occurring once. Regarding this clone: Its antigen is undetermined.

The clonotype comes from an adult in good health. The sequenced sample was peripheral blood, obtained on day 0 of MenACWY control vaccination. The chain joins TRBV6-2 or TRBV6-3 to TRBJ1-2; D remains ambiguous. The CDR3 sequence: CASSYDTPNYGYTF. CDR3 coding DNA: TGTGCCAGCAGTTACGATACACCAAACTATGGCTACACCTTC.